One sample yielded the 5 T cell receptor beta chains listed below, sequenced in a study of T cell responses to AZD1222 COVID-19 vaccine. The method was immunoSEQ multiplex PCR; TCRdb's version includes in-frame clones alone and lacks a portion of them. The sample yields 150,000 to 250,000 clones, just over 90% seen once. Sequences were derived from peripheral blood, sampled 28 days after the second AZD1222 dose. Source of these receptors: an adult who received the AZD1222 COVID-19 vaccine.

The chain links TRBV6-5 to TRBJ1-3, with D unresolved. The CDR3 covers 16 residues. Germline loops: CDR1 MNHEY, CDR2 SVGAGI. V was trimmed by 0 bases and J by 0 bases, leaving 9 bases between them. In DNA form, the CDR3 reads TGTGCCAGCAGTTACTCGACGGCGAGCTCTGGAAACACCATATATTTT. This translates into CASSYSTASSGNTIYF.

The gene calls are TRBV7-8 and TRBJ2-5; 9 bases are shared with TRBD2. The trim removed 0 bases at V and 0 bases at J, leaving 5 bases unmatched. Germline V gene lookup returns CDR1 SGHVS and CDR2 FQNEAQ. The CDR3 spans 17 residues. Here the CDR3 DNA reads TGTGCCAGCAGCTTAGCCTCTAGCGGGGCGTACCAAGAGACCCAGTACTTC. It yields the protein CASSLASSGAYQETQYF.

The V gene is TRBV4-3, the J gene TRBJ2-1; D is ambiguous. Germline V CDR1 and CDR2: LGHNA, YSLEER. The V end was cut by 3 bases, the J end by 0 bases, with 12 bases between. This CDR3 comprises 16 residues. CDR3 amino acids: CASSQTPDVSYNEQFF. Written as DNA, the CDR3 is TGCGCCAGCAGCCAGACGCCTGACGTCTCCTACAATGAGCAGTTCTTC.

J is TRBJ1-1 and V is TRBV6-5; perhaps TRBD1 as D (5 bases). This CDR3 contains 14 residues. From germline, CDR1 is MNHEY and CDR2 SVGAGI. V gave up 2 bases and J gave up 5 bases, with 12 bases separating them. The CDR3 coding sequence is TGTGCCAGCAGTTACAGGGGTGTTAGGACTGAAGCTTTCTTT. It is translated as CASSYRGVRTEAFF.

V usage is TRBV19 and J usage is TRBJ2-5; possible D gene TRBD2, 6 bases. Germline CDR1 reads LNHDA; CDR2 reads SQIVND (reference sequence). V was pared by 3 bases and J by 4 bases, with 9 bases between. The CDR3 totals 13 residues. The CDR3 nucleotides are TGTGCCAGTAGTATCGGAGGGAGAGAGACCCAGTACTTC. It codes for CASSIGGRETQYF.